The 22 T cell receptor beta chains below all came from one sample that was sequenced in a study of PD-L1 blockade in urothelial cancer. Clones were sequenced by immunoSEQ multiplex PCR, and TCRdb holds only the in-frame ones, with some missing. The repertoire includes about 43,000 clones, around four fifths of them detected once, and over 12% sits in the top ten. Time point here: peripheral blood 6 weeks after treatment start. Sequenced material: PBMCs, taken around atezolizumab (anti-PD-L1) treatment. The receptors derive from a man aged 55 to 70 with urothelial cancer.

This clone showed up just a few times. This chain uses TRBV7-6 with TRBJ2-1; 15 bases line up with TRBD2. From germline, CDR1 is SGHVS and CDR2 FNYEAQ. The CDR3 extends over 17 amino acids. V lost 5 bases, J lost 6 bases, and 8 bases stayed unmatched. The CDR3 bases are TGTGCCAGCAGCCCCGGACTAGCGGGGGGGCCGGGCAATGAGCAGTTCTTC. Residues: CASSPGLAGGPGNEQFF.

The chain has TRBV5-5 and TRBJ2-5, with 11 nucleotides matching TRBD2. V trimming: 3 bases; J trimming: 2 bases; junction bases outside the gene matches: 3. The CDR3 is made up of 15 amino acids. CDR1 SGHKS and CDR2 YYEKEE come from the germline V gene (reference sequence). CDR3: CASSSGLAGQETQYF. The CDR3 nucleotides read TGTGCCAGCAGCTCAGGACTAGCGGGTCAAGAGACCCAGTACTTC.

The chain combines TRBV6-5 with TRBJ2-3, with a tentative D call TRBD1 (5 bases). Trimming removed 6 bases from V and 0 bases from J, with 13 bases in between. Germline V CDR1 and CDR2: MNHEY, SVGAGI. The CDR3 totals 15 residues. This CDR3 reads CASSPAQESTDTQYF. Here the CDR3 DNA reads TGTGCCAGCAGCCCCGCACAGGAAAGCACAGATACGCAGTATTTT.

This clone was seen a few times. This chain joins TRBV10-3 and TRBJ1-1; 8 bases match TRBD1. J lost 0 bases, V lost 10 bases, and 7 bases had no gene match. Germline lookup yields CDR1 ENHRY and CDR2 SYGVKD. The CDR3 totals 14 residues. The DNA for the CDR3 is TGTGCCACGGTTGGACAGGGATTGAACACTGAAGCTTTCTTT. Amino acids: CATVGQGLNTEAFF.

The CDR3 spells CASSQVRAAPLHF. In nucleotides, the CDR3 is TGCGCCAGCAGCCAAGTTAGAGCGGCACCCCTCCACTTT. The rearrangement uses TRBV4-1 and TRBJ1-6; D gene ambiguous. The V and J ends lost 1 base and 11 bases respectively, with 9 bases between them. This CDR3 has 13 residues. CDR1 is MGHRA, CDR2 YSYEKL, per germline.

This chain connects TRBV27 to TRBJ2-7, with 10 positions matching TRBD2. Trimming took 3 bases from V and 7 from J; bases not matched to a gene: 6. CDR1 is MNHEY and CDR2 is SMNVEV in the germline V gene (reference sequence). CDR3 length: 14 amino acids. CDR3 loop: CASSFQGLAREQYF. In nucleotides, the CDR3 is TGTGCCAGCAGTTTCCAGGGACTAGCGAGAGAGCAGTACTTC.

J is TRBJ1-6 and V is TRBV30; D remains ambiguous. V lost 0 bases to trimming and J lost 0 bases, with 12 bases between them. CDR1 GTSNPN and CDR2 SVGIG come from the germline V gene (reference sequence). The CDR3 is made up of 17 amino acids. CDR3: CAWSVATPDSYNSPLHF. In DNA form, the CDR3 reads TGTGCCTGGAGTGTGGCGACACCGGACTCCTATAATTCACCCCTCCACTTT. The whole variable domain, remainder taken from reference TRBV30 and TRBJ1-6, is SQTIHQWPATLVQPVGSPLSLECTVEGTSNPNLYWYRQAAGRGLQLLFYSVGIGQISSEVPQNLSASRPQDRQFILSSKKLLLSDSGFYLCAWSVATPDSYNSPLHFGNGTRLTVT.

The table lists this clone with a count of one. The V and J genes are TRBV4-2 and TRBJ2-5; D is possibly TRBD1 (6 bases). Germline CDR1 and CDR2: LGHNA and YNFKEQ. The CDR3 has 17 residues. Trimming stripped 2 bases from V and 1 base from J, with 17 bases between. The CDR3 reads CASSQTPLVGGQETQYF. The CDR3 region has the DNA TGTGCCAGCAGCCAAACCCCGCTAGTAGGGGGCCAAGAGACCCAGTACTTC.

This clone rates as medium-sized. This chain links TRBV2 with TRBJ2-2, with a tentative D call TRBD2 (5 bases). This CDR3 has 12 amino acids. Germline CDR1 SNHLY, CDR2 FYNNEI. Trimming took 11 bases from V and 7 from J, leaving 14 bases between them. CDR3 sequence: CASGPEGGELFF. In nucleotides, the CDR3 is TGTGCCTCCGGACCCGAGGGCGGGGAGCTGTTTTTT.

The chain recombines TRBV2 with TRBJ2-7; possibly TRBD1 for D (5 bases). CDR1 and CDR2 from the germline V gene are SNHLY and FYNNEI. The CDR3 has 13 residues. The germline V and J ends were trimmed by 2 bases and 5 bases, with 10 bases remaining between them. CDR3 sequence: CASSESRAHEQYF. The CDR3 nucleotides read TGTGCCAGCAGTGAAAGCAGGGCACACGAGCAGTACTTC.

The rearrangement joins TRBV5-1 to TRBJ2-2; the D is unclear. This CDR3 spans 15 amino acids. Germline CDR1 and CDR2: SGHRS and YFSETQ. V was cut by 4 bases and J by 0 bases, with 10 bases left in between. The DNA for the CDR3 is TGCGCCAGCAGCATCAGAAGTACGAACACCGGGGAGCTGTTTTTT. As protein: CASSIRSTNTGELFF.

The rearrangement links TRBV5-1 to TRBJ2-1, with 10 bases lining up with TRBD2. The CDR3 length is 16 residues. Trimming took 1 base from V and 7 from J; bases not matched to a gene: 8. The germline CDR1 and CDR2 sequences are SGHRS and YFSETQ. CDR3 region: CASSLLASGGRNEQFF. The CDR3 DNA reads TGCGCCAGCAGCTTGTTGGCTAGCGGGGGTCGTAATGAGCAGTTCTTC.

This sequence joins TRBV7-3 and TRBJ2-5; 8 bases match TRBD2. Unmatched junction bases numbered 4, after V lost 1 base and J lost 3 bases. CDR3 size: 15 residues. The germline gives CDR1 SGHTA, CDR2 FQGTGA. The CDR3 is CASSLMGLEEETQYF. As DNA, the CDR3 is TGTGCCAGCAGCTTAATGGGACTAGAAGAAGAGACCCAGTACTTC.

V gene TRBV9 combines with J gene TRBJ2-6; TRBD1 aligns across 8 bases. The J segment lost 4 bases and the V segment lost 4 bases, leaving 10 bases of the junction unmatched. The CDR3 consists of 17 residues. CDR1 and CDR2 (germline): SGDLS, YYNGEE. Here the CDR3 reads CASSPTGESWGANVLTF. CDR3 DNA: TGTGCCAGCAGCCCGACAGGGGAGAGTTGGGGGGCCAACGTCCTGACTTTC.

The chain has TRBV7-2 and TRBJ2-1; D may be TRBD1 (5 bases). The V and J ends lost 2 bases and 10 bases respectively, with 15 bases between them. The germline V gene encodes CDR1 SGHTA and CDR2 FQGNSA. CDR3 size: 14 residues. CDR3 sequence: CASSLLGRVGEQFF. For the CDR3, the DNA is TGTGCCAGCAGCTTATTGGGCAGGGTCGGGGAGCAGTTCTTC.

The J gene is TRBJ1-2, the V gene TRBV5-1; D gene unclear. This CDR3 contains 14 residues. The V and J ends lost 2 bases and 0 bases respectively, with 8 bases between them. Germline V CDR1 and CDR2: SGHRS, YFSETQ. CDR3: CASSFERANYGYTF. The CDR3 DNA follows: TGCGCCAGCAGCTTCGAGAGGGCTAACTATGGCTACACCTTC.

The genes are TRBV5-1 and TRBJ2-2, with D possibly matching TRBD2 (6 bases). Trimming shortened V by 0 bases and J by 3 bases, and 12 bases separated the two germline ends. CDR1 and CDR2 from the germline V gene are SGHRS and YFSETQ. The CDR3 totals 16 residues. The CDR3 is CASSLGGGEDTGELFF. The CDR3, as DNA: TGCGCCAGCAGCTTGGGCGGCGGGGAGGACACCGGGGAGCTGTTTTTT.

CDR3 nucleotides: TGTGCCAGTAGTTTTTCGAGCTCTGGAAACACCATATATTTT. It translates to CASSFSSSGNTIYF. This rearrangement joins TRBV19 to TRBJ1-3; D is unresolved. Deletions cut 5 bases from V and 0 bases from J, with 8 bases between. CDR3 length: 14 residues. Germline CDR1 LNHDA, CDR2 SQIVND (reference sequence).

This chain links TRBV11-2 with TRBJ1-3; 9 positions match TRBD1. This CDR3 has 15 residues. V lost 5 bases and J lost 11; bases outside the gene matches: 13. Germline V CDR1 and CDR2: SGHAT, FQNNGV. The CDR3 sequence: CASSHWDRAKTAIYF. CDR3 coding DNA: TGTGCCAGCAGCCATTGGGACAGGGCGAAGACAGCCATATATTTT.

The genes are TRBV5-1 and TRBJ2-6; D is ambiguous. V lost 0 bases to trimming and J lost 0 bases, with 7 bases between them. This CDR3 is 16 amino acids long. Germline V gene sequence: CDR1 SGHRS, CDR2 YFSETQ. As DNA, the CDR3 is TGCGCCAGCAGCTTGGAGCCGGTCTCTGGGGCCAACGTCCTGACTTTC. Its protein is CASSLEPVSGANVLTF.

The chain links TRBV10-3 to TRBJ2-5, with 7 bases lining up with TRBD1. CDR3 length: 16 residues. Germline lookup yields CDR1 ENHRY and CDR2 SYGVKD. Trimming at V came to 0 bases and at J to 4 bases, leaving 8 bases not matched to a gene. CDR3 nucleotide sequence: TGTGCCATCAGTGAGTCCGGCGACAGGGTGGGAGAGACCCAGTACTTC. Translated, it gives CAISESGDRVGETQYF.

The chain carries TRBV11-2 and TRBJ2-7, with D possibly TRBD1 on 6 matching bases. V was cut by 5 bases and J by 4 bases, with 9 bases left in between. The germline V gene encodes CDR1 SGHAT and CDR2 FQNNGV. CDR3 size: 12 residues. CDR3 amino acids: CASSKQGYEQYF. Written as DNA, the CDR3 is TGTGCCAGCAGCAAACAGGGATACGAGCAGTACTTC.